Below, one TCR beta chain is given with its context. Its antigen is not identified. This sample stems from a study of OX40 agonist ivuxolimab in advanced cancers. Study-wide context: Dose-escalation patients suffered from hepatocellular carcinoma, melanoma, renal cell or head and neck cancer.

Using immunoSEQ multiplex PCR, the repertoire was profiled, and TCRdb retains in-frame clones only, with some absent. This table holds tens of thousands of clones, around 80% found once. The study, taken as a whole, reports: Some patients without response likewise showed low normalized clonal expansion. On average, a greater number of expanded clones characterised CD8+ T cells relative to CD4+.

The TCR sequence derives from an adult with an advanced solid tumor such as melanoma, head and neck, liver or kidney cancer. The input for sequencing was CD4+ or CD8+ T cells sorted from blood, taken in a trial of the OX40 agonist ivuxolimab.

CDR3 nucleotides: TGTGCCAGCAGCTTGGGAGGGGAGGGCAGCACAGATACGCAGTATTTT. Its protein is CASSLGGEGSTDTQYF. The J gene is TRBJ2-3, the V gene TRBV5-4; 7 nucleotides align to TRBD2. The trim removed 0 bases at V and 0 bases at J, leaving 4 bases unmatched. Germline lookup yields CDR1 SGHNT and CDR2 YYREEE (reference sequence). CDR3 size: 16 residues.